These T cell receptor beta chains were read from a single sample in a study of follicular helper T cells after annual influenza vaccination. Profiling relied on immunoSEQ multiplex PCR, and the TCRdb table lists in-frame clones only, not all of them. Among around 1,500 clones listed, about four fifths were seen once. The sample was CXCR5+ CD38- circulating T follicular helper cells from blood, taken on the day of influenza vaccination. These receptors were obtained from an adult who received the influenza vaccine. Each CDR3 is given with its conserved first and last residue. The D gene is left open where the match is weak. Clone size is given for some rows only: seen once, a few or many times, or a class if the clone is expanded.

CASSGGGLSLDYGYTF	TGTGCCAGCAGCGGGGGCGGTCTGAGTCTGGACTATGGCTACACCTTC	16	TRBV7-8	TRBJ1-2	.	.
CASSLLHAGELFF	TGTGCCAGCAGCTTATTGCATGCCGGGGAGCTGTTTTTT	13	TRBV7-9	TRBJ2-2	.	.
CASSPHPGTVADTQYF	TGTGCCAGCAGCCCACATCCGGGGACAGTCGCAGATACGCAGTATTTT	16	TRBV9	TRBJ2-3	.	TRBD1
CASSYVGGTNEKLFF	TGTGCCAGCAGCTATGTGGGGGGGACTAATGAAAAACTGTTTTTT	15	TRBV11-2	TRBJ1-4	.	.
CASSQTPHSDTQYF	TGTGCCAGCAGTCAGACCCCTCACTCTGATACGCAGTATTTT	14	TRBV11-3	TRBJ2-3	.	.
CASNSGHSTDTQYF	TGTGCCAGCAATTCCGGGCACAGCACAGATACGCAGTATTTT	14	TRBV5-5	TRBJ2-3	.	.
CASSPHPGTVTDTQYF	TGTGCCAGCAGCCCACATCCGGGGACAGTCACAGATACGCAGTATTTT	16	TRBV9	TRBJ2-3	.	TRBD1
CASSQGFQRTDTQYF	TGCGCCAGCAGCCAAGGATTCCAGCGCACAGATACGCAGTATTTT	15	TRBV4-1	TRBJ2-3	.	.
CATRDRGESGNTIYF	TGTGCCACCCGGGACAGGGGTGAATCTGGAAACACCATATATTTT	15	TRBV7-6	TRBJ1-3	.	TRBD1
CATQISGPKGLGNTIYF	TGTGCCACCCAAATCTCCGGGCCGAAAGGACTAGGAAACACCATATATTTT	17	TRBV19	TRBJ1-3	once	.
CAWSWGGLAGGPGELFF	TGTGCCTGGAGTTGGGGGGGACTAGCGGGAGGCCCCGGGGAGCTGTTTTTT	17	TRBV30	TRBJ2-2	.	TRBD2
CASSSQGPPRRTEAFF	TGTGCCAGCAGCTCCCAGGGACCACCGAGAAGAACTGAAGCTTTCTTT	16	TRBV21-1	TRBJ1-1	.	.
CASSLHRESSGNTIYF	TGTGCCAGCAGCTTACACAGAGAGAGCTCTGGAAACACCATATATTTT	16	TRBV7-9	TRBJ1-3	.	.
CASSLQAGDTQYF	TGTGCCAGCAGCTTGCAGGCTGGGGATACGCAGTATTTT	13	TRBV11-3	TRBJ2-3	.	.
CASSKTSGSETQYF	TGCGCCAGCAGCAAGACTAGCGGGAGCGAGACCCAGTACTTC	14	TRBV4-1	TRBJ2-5	.	TRBD2
CASSGQPSGHNSPLHF	TGTGCCAGCAGCGGACAGCCTTCAGGCCATAATTCACCCCTCCACTTT	16	TRBV7-2	TRBJ1-6	few	.
CASSLSAGVSNEQFF	TGTGCCAGCAGTTTATCAGCGGGAGTGAGCAATGAGCAGTTCTTC	15	TRBV28	TRBJ2-1	.	TRBD2
CASSEGLAGGEDTQYF	TGTGCCAGCAGTGAAGGGCTAGCGGGAGGTGAAGATACGCAGTATTTT	16	TRBV2	TRBJ2-3	.	TRBD2
CSVDWRGGDEQFF	TGCAGCGTTGATTGGCGGGGAGGGGATGAGCAGTTCTTC	13	TRBV29-1	TRBJ2-1	.	TRBD2
CASSRERNTIYF	TGTGCCAGCAGCAGGGAGAGAAACACCATATATTTT	12	TRBV2	TRBJ1-3	.	.
CASKSGQGDYGYTF	TGTGCCAGTAAATCGGGACAGGGAGACTATGGCTACACCTTC	14	TRBV19	TRBJ1-2	.	TRBD1
CASSPPGSYGYTF	TGTGCCAGCAGCCCCCCCGGGAGCTATGGCTACACCTTC	13	TRBV7-6	TRBJ1-2	.	.
CASSQPDRDSLNEQFF	TGTGCCAGCAGCCAACCCGACAGGGATTCCCTCAATGAGCAGTTCTTC	16	TRBV14	TRBJ2-1	.	TRBD1
CASSPIAGGLQDTQYF	TGTGCCAGCTCACCTATTGCGGGAGGGCTGCAGGATACGCAGTATTTT	16	TRBV18	TRBJ2-3	.	TRBD2
CASSQGRGRFGNTIYF	TGTGCCAGCAGCCAAGGCAGGGGGCGTTTTGGAAACACCATATATTTT	16	TRBV7-8	TRBJ1-3	.	TRBD1
CASRRDRGRGTGELFF	TGTGCCAGCAGGAGAGACAGGGGGCGAGGCACCGGGGAGCTGTTTTTT	16	TRBV2	TRBJ2-2	.	TRBD1
CASSLGGAGVNNEQFF	TGTGCCAGCAGCTTAGGAGGGGCAGGGGTGAACAATGAGCAGTTCTTC	16	TRBV7-3	TRBJ2-1	.	.
CASSLREQGDEQYF	TGTGCCAGCAGCTTACGAGAGCAGGGGGACGAGCAGTACTTC	14	TRBV7-9	TRBJ2-7	.	TRBD1
CASSWNRVMNTEAFF	TGTGCCAGCAGCTGGAACAGGGTCATGAACACTGAAGCTTTCTTT	15	TRBV7-2	TRBJ1-1	.	.
CASSGGLAGTLYNEQFF	TGTGCCAGCAGTGGAGGACTAGCGGGGACTCTTTACAATGAGCAGTTCTTC	17	TRBV7-3	TRBJ2-1	.	TRBD2
CASSELPPVGRVRETATDTQYF	TGTGCCAGCAGTGAACTCCCCCCTGTGGGGAGGGTTCGCGAGACGGCCACAGATACGCAGTATTTT	22	TRBV2	TRBJ2-3	.	TRBD2
CATSREGVQFF	TGTGCCACCAGCAGAGAGGGAGTACAGTTCTTC	11	TRBV15	TRBJ2-1	.	.
CASSLDYNEQFF	TGTGCCAGCAGCTTAGATTACAATGAGCAGTTCTTC	12	TRBV5-4	TRBJ2-1	.	.
CASSPKMTGTSGYNEQFF	TGTGCCAGCAGCCCCAAAATGACCGGGACTAGCGGGTACAATGAGCAGTTCTTC	18	TRBV7-9	TRBJ2-1	once	TRBD2
CAWRASTEAFF	TGTGCCTGGAGAGCAAGCACTGAAGCTTTCTTT	11	TRBV30	TRBJ1-1	few	.
CSVAPGTGVNEKLFF	TGCAGCGTTGCTCCCGGGACGGGGGTTAATGAAAAACTGTTTTTT	15	TRBV29-1	TRBJ1-4	.	.
CSVRQGGSYNEQFF	TGCAGCGTTAGACAGGGGGGCTCCTACAATGAGCAGTTCTTC	14	TRBV29-1	TRBJ2-1	.	TRBD1
CASSVSTGSANTEAFF	TGTGCCAGCTCAGTAAGCACGGGGTCCGCGAACACTGAAGCTTTCTTT	16	TRBV18	TRBJ1-1	.	.
CASSLGRLQGQPQHF	TGTGCCAGCAGCTTAGGACGGTTACAGGGACAGCCCCAGCATTTT	15	TRBV28	TRBJ1-5	.	.